What follows are 17 T cell receptor beta chains derived from one specimen sequenced in a study of regulatory T cells in long-lasting Graves disease. CDR3 regions were amplified by Arm-PCR using iRepertoire HTBI primers to build TCR beta libraries. Each CDR3 protein is one row after TCRdb ran MiXCR on the multiplex PCR reads. The table shows 400,000 to 500,000 distinct CDR3 sequences, with 21% occurring only once. Regarding time point: persistent/refractory GD, antithyroid drugs over 5 years with positive TRAb. Making the TCR library involved RNA that had been extracted from PBMCs. The specimen comprised peripheral blood mononuclear cells (PBMCs), sampled when the disease was refractory, from a patient treated with antithyroid drugs. These TCRs come from a female donor with Graves disease.

This clonotype showed up just a few times. The CDR3: CASSSNALPYQETQYF. The CDR3 DNA follows: TGTGCCAGCAGTTCGAACGCTCTCCCGTACCAAGAGACCCAGTACTTC. The rearrangement links TRBV27 to TRBJ2-5; D is unclear. Germline V gene sequence: CDR1 MNHEY, CDR2 SMNVEV (reference sequence). CDR3 length equals 16 residues. Trimming took 4 bases from V and 0 from J, leaving 15 bases between them.

The chain joins TRBV4-2 to TRBJ1-1; D is unclear. The CDR3 is 14 residues long. V was shortened by 0 bases and J by 1 base, with 6 bases between the two germline ends. Looked up from germline, CDR1 is LGHNA and CDR2 is YNFKEQ. Here the CDR3 reads CASSQDSANTEAFF. CDR3 DNA sequence: TGTGCCAGCAGCCAAGATTCCGCGAACACTGAAGCTTTCTTT.

The chain combines TRBV18 with TRBJ2-7; 11 positions agree with TRBD2. J was trimmed by 2 bases and V by 2 bases; bases with no gene match: 8. This CDR3 has 17 residues. Germline-derived CDR1 and CDR2 are KGHSH and LQKENI. Written as DNA, the CDR3 is TGTGCCAGCTCACCAAGGATGACTAGCGGGGTAACCTACGAGCAGTACTTC. The encoded protein is CASSPRMTSGVTYEQYF.

This clonotype was seen at least ten times. The chain has TRBV28 and TRBJ1-5, with D possibly being TRBD1 (5 bases). The V end lost 7 bases, the J end lost 5 bases, and 15 bases lay between the germline ends. The germline gives CDR1 MDHEN, CDR2 SYDVKM. This CDR3 spans 14 amino acids. The CDR3 DNA reads TGTGCCAGCACCCCGGGGGGGGTACATCAGCCCCAGCATTTT. This sequence encodes CASTPGGVHQPQHF.

Worth noting for this clonotype: One base away lies a much larger clone, so this may be a sequencing read error. This sequence joins TRBV11-1 and TRBJ2-7; 8 bases align to TRBD1. CDR3 size: 15 residues. CDR1 is SGHAT, CDR2 FQDESV, per germline (reference sequence). V trimming: 5 bases; J trimming: 4 bases; junction bases outside the gene matches: 10. DNA of the CDR3: TGTGCCAGCAGCATACCCGGGACAGGATTATACGAGCAGTACTTC. Translating gives CASSIPGTGLYEQYF.

This clonotype was detected a few times. The chain uses TRBV5-1 and TRBJ2-4; a weak D match, TRBD1 (5 bases). The CDR3 has 13 residues. V dropped 0 bases and J dropped 7 bases, with 8 bases sitting between them. The germline CDR1 and CDR2 sequences are SGHRS and YFSETQ. The CDR3 sequence: CASSLDGANIQYF. The CDR3 bases are TGCGCCAGCAGCTTGGATGGGGCGAACATTCAGTACTTC.

This clonotype came up a few times. V is TRBV4-1 and J is TRBJ2-2, with unresolved D. The CDR3 has 18 amino acids. Trimming took 0 bases from V and 3 from J, leaving 17 bases between them. Germline V gene sequence: CDR1 MGHRA, CDR2 YSYEKL. Written as DNA, the CDR3 is TGCGCCAGCAGCCAAGATACATGGGCAGGTAGTTACACCGGGGAGCTGTTTTTT. As protein: CASSQDTWAGSYTGELFF.

This clonotype was picked up many times. The genes are TRBV30 and TRBJ2-5; possible D gene TRBD2, 7 bases. CDR3 length equals 14 residues. In germline, CDR1 is GTSNPN, CDR2 SVGIG (reference sequence). Trimming cost V 1 base and J 5 bases, with 14 bases left between them. The CDR3 DNA follows: TGTGCCTGGAGTGGGGGGGGACACGAGGAGACCCAGTACTTC. This encodes CAWSGGGHEETQYF. The whole variable domain, remainder taken from reference TRBV30 and TRBJ2-5, is SQTIHQWPATLVQPVGSPLSLECTVEGTSNPNLYWYRQAAGRGLQLLFYSVGIGQISSEVPQNLSASRPQDRQFILSSKKLLLSDSGFYLCAWSGGGHEETQYFGPGTRLLVL.

This chain uses TRBV7-3 with TRBJ2-4; 10 nucleotides align to TRBD1. Germline V CDR1 and CDR2: SGHTA, FQGTGA. The CDR3 totals 16 residues. Trimming cost V 1 base and J 10 bases; bases outside gene matches: 10. The CDR3 spells CASSLKSRDRGGIQYF. Here the CDR3 DNA reads TGTGCCAGCAGCTTAAAGTCCCGGGACAGGGGAGGTATTCAGTACTTC.

The chain carries TRBV2 and TRBJ2-1; TRBD2 aligns across 9 bases. V gave up 7 bases and J gave up 9 bases; unmatched junction bases: 16. Germline CDR1 and CDR2: SNHLY and FYNNEI. CDR3 length: 16 amino acids. The CDR3 loop is CASIFLGREGLGEQFF. CDR3 DNA sequence: TGTGCCAGCATATTTCTTGGGCGGGAGGGCCTGGGTGAGCAGTTCTTC.

This clonotype was picked up many times. The chain joins TRBV28 to TRBJ2-5, with TRBD1 matching 8 bases. V lost 4 bases, J lost 0 bases, and 10 bases stayed unmatched. Looked up from germline, CDR1 is MDHEN and CDR2 is SYDVKM. The CDR3 extends over 17 amino acids. This chain's CDR3 is CASSSYWTGPNQETQYF. The CDR3 DNA sequence: TGTGCCAGCAGTTCCTACTGGACAGGGCCTAACCAAGAGACCCAGTACTTC.

The chain couples TRBV9 to TRBJ2-2; TRBD1 matches at 9 bases. Germline trimming cut 4 bases from V and 5 bases from J; bases unmatched to any gene: 15. The CDR3 spans 18 residues. Germline V gives CDR1 SGDLS, CDR2 YYNGEE. The CDR3 nucleotides read TGTGCCAGCAGCCCCATGGGACAGGGATTTTCTCTAACCGGGGAGCTGTTTTTT. Its translation is CASSPMGQGFSLTGELFF.

The chain recombines TRBV20-1 with TRBJ2-5; D gene unclear. This CDR3 is built from 12 residues. Germline CDR1 is DFQATT and CDR2 is SNEGSKA (reference sequence). With 0 bases removed from V and 5 bases from J, the gap between germline ends came to 7 bases. In DNA, the CDR3 is TGCAGTGCTAGAGATCATGAGGAGACCCAGTACTTC. Amino acid sequence: CSARDHEETQYF.

The chain is built from TRBV5-1 and TRBJ2-7; possibly TRBD2 for D (5 bases). Germline V lookup: CDR1 SGHRS, CDR2 YFSETQ. The CDR3 has 15 residues. Trimming cost V 2 bases and J 2 bases, with 14 bases left between them. The CDR3 DNA follows: TGCGCCAGCAGCTTTTCGCGAGGGCAGACCTACGAGCAGTACTTC. Protein product: CASSFSRGQTYEQYF.

The chain has TRBV5-6 and TRBJ1-2, with TRBD1 matching 8 bases. The trim removed 4 bases at V and 4 bases at J, leaving 6 bases unmatched. The CDR3 is 14 residues long. The germline CDR1 and CDR2 sequences are SGHDT and YYEEEE. The CDR3 coding sequence is TGTGCCAGCAGCAGGGGACAGGACCCCTATGGCTACACCTTC. It specifies CASSRGQDPYGYTF.

The V call is TRBV10-3, the J call TRBJ1-1; 9 positions match TRBD1. Germline V gene lookup returns CDR1 ENHRY and CDR2 SYGVKD. This CDR3 has 16 residues. After removal of 3 bases from V and 9 bases from J, the junction contained 14 bases not matched to a gene. The CDR3 sequence is CAISDPGQGFNEKAFF. The CDR3, as DNA: TGTGCCATCAGTGACCCGGGACAGGGTTTTAATGAAAAAGCTTTCTTT.

This clonotype was seen ten or more times. The rearrangement uses TRBV27 and TRBJ1-2, with D possibly matching TRBD1 (5 bases). This CDR3 has 13 residues. Trimming removed 8 bases at V and 2 bases at J, with 12 bases between. Per the germline V gene, CDR1 is MNHEY and CDR2 is SMNVEV (reference sequence). The CDR3 loop reads CASGAFKNYGYTF. The DNA of the CDR3 is TGTGCCAGCGGGGCTTTTAAGAACTATGGCTACACCTTC.